What follows are 5 T cell receptor beta chains derived from one specimen sequenced in a study of T-cell memory formation after mild COVID-19. One entry per CDR3 protein, called by TCRdb with MiXCR from the 5' RACE reads. The sample includes around 340,000 distinct CDR3 sequences, roughly 15% of them seen just once. Sequencing input: PBMCs or a T cell subset sorted from them (not recorded which). The receptors here all came from a man aged 18 to 29 who had mild COVID-19 (a few samples of this study predate the infection). Cell type and time point are not known.

V is TRBV7-2 and J is TRBJ1-1; D possibly corresponds to TRBD1 (5 bases). From germline, CDR1 is SGHTA and CDR2 FQGNSA. V was shortened by 0 bases and J by 5 bases, with 22 bases between the two germline ends. The CDR3 covers 18 residues. CDR3 DNA sequence: TGTGCCAGCAGCTTAGCGGGGGGGTCGGGGCGTATTACAACTGAAGCTTTCTTT. This translates into CASSLAGGSGRITTEAFF.

The chain employs TRBV6-5 and TRBJ1-1; D gene ambiguous. Per germline, CDR1 MNHEY and CDR2 SVGAGI. The germline V and J ends were trimmed by 8 bases and 1 base, with 14 bases remaining between them. The CDR3 runs to 14 residues. CDR3 loop: CASYRNRGNTEAFF. The CDR3 DNA reads TGTGCCAGCTATCGCAACCGGGGGAACACTGAAGCTTTCTTT.

In its sample, this clonotype was seen a few times. V usage is TRBV6-1 and J usage is TRBJ1-4; a possible D gene is TRBD1 (6 bases). The CDR3 is made up of 15 amino acids. Germline V CDR1 and CDR2: MNHNS, SASEGT. V was clipped by 5 bases and J by 3 bases, with 13 bases between them. CDR3 coding DNA: TGTGCCAGCAGTCCTCCGGGGACATCTAATGAAAAACTGTTTTTT. Protein: CASSPPGTSNEKLFF.

The chain links TRBV7-9 to TRBJ1-3, with TRBD1 matching over 7 bases. J lost 6 bases, V lost 1 base, and 12 bases had no gene match. The CDR3 consists of 17 residues. The germline gives CDR1 SEHNR, CDR2 FQNEAQ (reference sequence). The CDR3 DNA is TGTGCCAGCAGCTTAGGCGTCCGGGACAGATCTTTAAACACCATATATTTT. Protein product: CASSLGVRDRSLNTIYF.

This clonotype occurred a few times. V gene TRBV29-1 combines with J gene TRBJ2-2, with 7 bases matching TRBD1. This CDR3 contains 13 residues. The ends lost 6 bases at V and 2 bases at J; junction bases unmatched: 3. Germline V gene sequence: CDR1 SQVTM, CDR2 ANQGSEA. Written as DNA, the CDR3 is TGCAGCGTGGGGACAGTCAACACCGGGGAGCTGTTTTTT. Amino acid sequence: CSVGTVNTGELFF.